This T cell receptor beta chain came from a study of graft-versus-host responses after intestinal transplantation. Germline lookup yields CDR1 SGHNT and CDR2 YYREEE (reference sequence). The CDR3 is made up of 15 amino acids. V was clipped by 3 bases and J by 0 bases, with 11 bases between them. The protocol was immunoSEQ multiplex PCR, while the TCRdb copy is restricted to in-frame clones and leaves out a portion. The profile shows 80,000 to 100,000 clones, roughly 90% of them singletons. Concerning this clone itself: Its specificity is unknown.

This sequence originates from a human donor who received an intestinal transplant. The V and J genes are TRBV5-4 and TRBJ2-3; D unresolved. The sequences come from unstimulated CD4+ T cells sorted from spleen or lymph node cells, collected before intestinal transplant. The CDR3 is CASSSRASSTDTQYF. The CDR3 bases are TGTGCCAGCAGCTCTCGCGCATCTAGCACAGATACGCAGTATTTT.